A single sample gave rise to the 25 T cell receptor beta chains below, sequenced in a study of T cell responses to AZD1222 COVID-19 vaccine. This table comes from immunoSEQ multiplex PCR, and its TCRdb copy is limited to in-frame clones, with some not included. The sample lists 80,000 to 100,000 clones; roughly 90% were seen once. This specimen consisted of peripheral blood, obtained on day 0 of MenACWY control vaccination. The receptor source for this set is an adult in good health.

This clone was recorded once. V is TRBV28 and J is TRBJ2-3; unclear D gene. In germline, CDR1 is MDHEN, CDR2 SYDVKM. The germline V and J ends were trimmed by 5 bases and 0 bases, with 12 bases remaining between them. There are 15 residues in the CDR3. CDR3 protein: CASSPPGRSTDTQYF. DNA of the CDR3: TGTGCCAGCAGTCCCCCCGGCCGGAGCACAGATACGCAGTATTTT.

The J gene is TRBJ1-5, the V gene TRBV27, with D perhaps TRBD1 (6 bases). Germline V gene data show CDR1 as MNHEY and CDR2 as SMNVEV (reference sequence). Trimming took off 4 bases at V and 9 bases at J, with 16 bases between the two ends. CDR3 size: 14 residues. The CDR3 sequence is CASSWDKSLGPQHF. The CDR3 coding sequence is TGTGCCAGCAGTTGGGACAAGTCCCTGGGGCCCCAGCATTTT.

V usage is TRBV19 and J usage is TRBJ2-2; possibly TRBD2 for D (6 bases). The CDR3 is made up of 15 amino acids. Germline loops: CDR1 LNHDA, CDR2 SQIVND (reference sequence). Trimming pared 1 base from V and 4 bases from J, leaving 10 bases between. CDR3 loop: CASSIVGGVTGELFF. DNA of the CDR3: TGTGCCAGTAGTATAGTAGGCGGGGTCACCGGGGAGCTGTTTTTT.

This rearrangement joins TRBV10-1 to TRBJ1-1; D is uncertain. V lost 1 base and J 4 bases, leaving 7 bases between the germline ends. The CDR3 length is 13 residues. CDR1 is WNHNN, CDR2 SYGVQD, per germline (reference sequence). DNA of the CDR3: TGCGCCAGCAGTGAGTTTTCAGCCACTGAAGCTTTCTTT. It translates to CASSEFSATEAFF.

Points on this clone: Other DNA sequences within the sample encode an identical CDR3. V usage is TRBV7-2 and J usage is TRBJ1-3; 8 bases fit TRBD1. Germline V gene sequence: CDR1 SGHTA, CDR2 FQGNSA. The V segment lost 5 bases and the J segment 2 bases; nucleotides outside the gene matches: 2. This CDR3 comprises 14 residues. The CDR3 nucleotides read TGTGCCAGCAGCCCGGACAGGGCTGGAAACACCATATATTTT. It is translated as CASSPDRAGNTIYF.

This chain connects TRBV5-5 to TRBJ1-1; D remains ambiguous. With 8 bases removed from V and 0 bases from J, the gap between germline ends came to 14 bases. The CDR3 length is 14 residues. Germline V CDR1 and CDR2: SGHKS, YYEKEE (reference sequence). The CDR3 nucleotides are TGTGCCAGTATCCTAGCGTTTATGAACACTGAAGCTTTCTTT. This translates into CASILAFMNTEAFF.

This sequence joins TRBV7-9 and TRBJ2-2; D not resolved. V shed 2 bases and J shed 0 bases, with 7 bases lying between them. Germline V gene lookup returns CDR1 SEHNR and CDR2 FQNEAQ (reference sequence). The CDR3 runs 15 residues. CDR3 bases: TGTGCCAGCAGCTTAATAACAGCGAACACCGGGGAGCTGTTTTTT. Encoded protein: CASSLITANTGELFF.

The V gene is TRBV7-9, the J gene TRBJ1-3; weak D call: TRBD1 (5 bases). Germline V CDR1 and CDR2: SEHNR, FQNEAQ (reference sequence). The CDR3 is 16 amino acids. V lost 2 bases and J lost 1, with 12 bases in between. CDR3 bases: TGTGCCAGCAGCTTACTCCAGGGTTCATCTGGAAACACCATATATTTT. It specifies CASSLLQGSSGNTIYF.

The V gene is TRBV4-1, the J gene TRBJ2-6, with 7 bases lining up with TRBD2. The length of the CDR3 is 19 residues. Germline V CDR1 and CDR2: MGHRA, YSYEKL. J was trimmed by 0 bases and V by 0 bases; bases with no gene match: 8. The CDR3 nucleotides are TGCGCCAGCAGCCAAGATGGGAGGGGCGCAGACTCTGGGGCCAACGTCCTGACTTTC. This codes for CASSQDGRGADSGANVLTF.

The chain recombines TRBV9 with TRBJ2-2; D remains ambiguous. The V end lost 0 bases, the J end lost 6 bases, and 3 bases lay between the germline ends. CDR3 size: 12 residues. Germline V lookup: CDR1 SGDLS, CDR2 YYNGEE. The DNA of the CDR3 is TGTGCCAGCAGCGTAGGGTCCGGGGAGCTGTTTTTT. As protein: CASSVGSGELFF. The variable domain in full, with the rest retrieved from reference TRBV9 and TRBJ2-2, is DSGVTQTPKHLITATGQRVTLRCSPRSGDLSVYWYQQSLDQGLQFLIQYYNGEERAKGNILERFSAQQFPDLHSELNLSSLELGDSALYFCASSVGSGELFFGEGSRLTVL.

The chain recombines TRBV7-9 with TRBJ1-4, with D possibly matching TRBD1 (5 bases). Trimming cost V 6 bases and J 7 bases, with 18 bases left between them. Germline loops: CDR1 SEHNR, CDR2 FQNEAQ (reference sequence). The CDR3 consists of 15 residues. The CDR3 bases are TGTGCCAGCAGTCTACTGTCTGGGGGGGTTGAAAAACTGTTTTTT. Translation: CASSLLSGGVEKLFF.

This clone has just one count. A read error may account for a junction end that differs from germline. The chain combines TRBV3-1 (or the pseudogene TRBV3-2) with TRBJ2-5; 12 bases align to TRBD2. Per germline, CDR1 LGHDT and CDR2 YNNKEL (reference sequence). The CDR3 totals 18 residues. CDR3 in DNA: TGTGCCCGCAGCCAAGACGCGCGGCTAGCGGGGGGGGGAGAGACCCAGTACTTC. Translated: CARSQDARLAGGGETQYF.

The gene calls are TRBV2 and TRBJ1-1; D uncertain. Per germline, CDR1 SNHLY and CDR2 FYNNEI. V dropped 1 base and J dropped 1 base, with 10 bases sitting between them. The CDR3 has 15 residues. The DNA for the CDR3 is TGTGCCAGCAGTGAAGTCTTGAGGGCGAACACTGAAGCTTTCTTT. It specifies CASSEVLRANTEAFF.

The V gene is TRBV5-1, the J gene TRBJ2-7, with 16 bases identical to TRBD2. J lost 2 bases, V lost 4 bases, and 6 bases had no gene match. The CDR3 spans 17 residues. CDR1 is SGHRS and CDR2 is YFSETQ in the germline V gene. Here the CDR3 reads CASSLGTSGGAAYEQYF. CDR3 sequence (DNA): TGCGCCAGCAGCCTTGGGACTAGCGGGGGGGCCGCCTACGAGCAGTACTTC.

V gene TRBV9 combines with J gene TRBJ1-3; D gene ambiguous. Germline loops: CDR1 SGDLS, CDR2 YYNGEE. This CDR3 is 15 amino acids long. V was cut by 2 bases and J by 0 bases, with 9 bases left in between. The CDR3 nucleotides are TGTGCCAGCAGCGTGGACCGATTCTCTGGAAACACCATATATTTT. This gives the protein CASSVDRFSGNTIYF.

As to this clone: The same CDR3 is also encoded by other DNA sequences in this sample. V is TRBV27 and J is TRBJ2-7; TRBD1 is a possible D gene (5 bases). Trimming took 3 bases from V and 1 from J, leaving 7 bases between them. CDR3 length: 13 residues. Per germline, CDR1 MNHEY and CDR2 SMNVEV (reference sequence). CDR3 loop: CASSFQGSYEQYF. The CDR3 DNA reads TGTGCCAGCAGTTTTCAGGGATCCTACGAGCAGTACTTC.

The genes are TRBV19 and TRBJ2-1; the D is unclear. Germline CDR1 LNHDA, CDR2 SQIVND (reference sequence). V was shortened by 1 base and J by 11 bases, with 9 bases between the two germline ends. The CDR3 sequence is 12 residues long. The CDR3 loop is CASSIGDTKQFF. CDR3 coding DNA: TGTGCCAGTAGTATAGGAGACACTAAGCAGTTCTTC. Combining the CDR3 with reference TRBV19 and TRBJ2-1 gives the whole variable domain DGGITQSPKYLFRKEGQNVTLSCEQNLNHDAMYWYRQDPGQGLRLIYYSQIVNDFQKGDIAEGYSVSREKKESFPLTVTSAQKNPTAFYLCASSIGDTKQFFGPGTRLTVL.

The CDR3: CASSQDSGRGNYGYTF. DNA of the CDR3: TGTGCCAGCAGCCAAGATTCGGGCAGGGGTAACTATGGCTACACCTTC. V is TRBV3-1 (or the pseudogene TRBV3-2) and J is TRBJ1-2; possibly TRBD1 for D (6 bases). Germline V gene sequence: CDR1 LGHDT, CDR2 YNNKEL (reference sequence). This CDR3 is 16 amino acids long. With 0 bases removed from V and 1 base from J, the gap between germline ends came to 12 bases.

The rearrangement uses TRBV27 and TRBJ1-3; D gene ambiguous. The V end was cut by 1 base, the J end by 0 bases, with 7 bases between. CDR3 length equals 15 residues. The germline gives CDR1 MNHEY, CDR2 SMNVEV (reference sequence). The chain's CDR3 is CASSLLWSSGNTIYF. DNA for the CDR3: TGTGCCAGCAGTTTATTGTGGAGCTCTGGAAACACCATATATTTT.

This clone was seen more than once but under ten times. This chain links TRBV25-1 with TRBJ2-2; D gene ambiguous. Trimming left V 9 bases short and J 0 bases short, with 8 bases between. CDR3 length: 13 amino acids. Germline V gene sequence: CDR1 MGHDK, CDR2 SYGVNS. The CDR3 sequence: CASTRSNTGELFF. The CDR3 DNA follows: TGTGCCAGTACCCGTTCGAACACCGGGGAGCTGTTTTTT. Based on the CDR3 plus reference TRBV25-1 and TRBJ2-2, the full variable domain is EADIYQTPRYLVIGTGKKITLECSQTMGHDKMYWYQQDPGMELHLIHYSYGVNSTEKGDLSSESTVSRIRTEHFPLTLESARPSHTSQYLCASTRSNTGELFFGEGSRLTVL.

This chain links TRBV27 with TRBJ2-7; 8 nucleotides line up with TRBD2. Germline assignment: CDR1 MNHEY and CDR2 SMNVEV (reference sequence). Trimming took 3 bases from V and 3 from J; bases not matched to a gene: 4. The CDR3 extends over 14 amino acids. The CDR3 region is CASSFGLAGYEQYF. DNA of the CDR3: TGTGCCAGCAGTTTCGGGCTAGCGGGCTACGAGCAGTACTTC.

This rearrangement joins TRBV28 to TRBJ2-7; 8 bases map to TRBD2. V lost 4 bases and J lost 1; bases outside the gene matches: 6. CDR3 size: 15 residues. The V gene's germline CDR1 is MDHEN and CDR2 SYDVKM. CDR3 in amino acids: CASSYPGGGSYEQYF. The CDR3 DNA reads as TGTGCCAGCAGTTACCCCGGGGGGGGTTCCTACGAGCAGTACTTC.

The CDR3 loop reads CASSWDRGNQETQYF. CDR3 nucleotides: TGTGCCAGCAGCTGGGACAGGGGGAACCAAGAGACCCAGTACTTC. V usage is TRBV5-5 and J usage is TRBJ2-5, with TRBD1 matching 11 bases. The V segment lost 3 bases and the J segment 0 bases; nucleotides outside the gene matches: 1. The CDR3 runs to 15 residues. Germline-derived CDR1 and CDR2 are SGHKS and YYEKEE (reference sequence). The variable domain in full, completed from reference TRBV5-5 and TRBJ2-5, reads DAGVTQSPTHLIKTRGQQVTLRCSPISGHKSVSWYQQVLGQGPQFIFQYYEKEERGRGNFPDRFSARQFPNYSSELNVNALLLGDSALYLCASSWDRGNQETQYFGPGTRLLVL.

This chain links TRBV4-1 with TRBJ2-5; D is possibly TRBD1 (6 bases). Germline V gene data show CDR1 as MGHRA and CDR2 as YSYEKL. CDR3 length: 15 amino acids. Trimming removed 0 bases from V and 12 bases from J, with 20 bases in between. The CDR3 region is CASSQDGPGVRGEYF. The CDR3 DNA reads as TGCGCCAGCAGCCAAGACGGGCCAGGGGTCCGGGGCGAGTACTTC.

The chain uses TRBV4-3 and TRBJ1-4, with D unclear. Trimming shortened V by 3 bases and J by 5 bases, and 13 bases separated the two germline ends. CDR3 length equals 15 residues. CDR1 is LGHNA and CDR2 is YSLEER in the germline V gene. The CDR3 nucleotides read TGCGCCAGCAGCCAGAGAAATGGAGAAAATGAAAAACTGTTTTTT. Its protein is CASSQRNGENEKLFF.